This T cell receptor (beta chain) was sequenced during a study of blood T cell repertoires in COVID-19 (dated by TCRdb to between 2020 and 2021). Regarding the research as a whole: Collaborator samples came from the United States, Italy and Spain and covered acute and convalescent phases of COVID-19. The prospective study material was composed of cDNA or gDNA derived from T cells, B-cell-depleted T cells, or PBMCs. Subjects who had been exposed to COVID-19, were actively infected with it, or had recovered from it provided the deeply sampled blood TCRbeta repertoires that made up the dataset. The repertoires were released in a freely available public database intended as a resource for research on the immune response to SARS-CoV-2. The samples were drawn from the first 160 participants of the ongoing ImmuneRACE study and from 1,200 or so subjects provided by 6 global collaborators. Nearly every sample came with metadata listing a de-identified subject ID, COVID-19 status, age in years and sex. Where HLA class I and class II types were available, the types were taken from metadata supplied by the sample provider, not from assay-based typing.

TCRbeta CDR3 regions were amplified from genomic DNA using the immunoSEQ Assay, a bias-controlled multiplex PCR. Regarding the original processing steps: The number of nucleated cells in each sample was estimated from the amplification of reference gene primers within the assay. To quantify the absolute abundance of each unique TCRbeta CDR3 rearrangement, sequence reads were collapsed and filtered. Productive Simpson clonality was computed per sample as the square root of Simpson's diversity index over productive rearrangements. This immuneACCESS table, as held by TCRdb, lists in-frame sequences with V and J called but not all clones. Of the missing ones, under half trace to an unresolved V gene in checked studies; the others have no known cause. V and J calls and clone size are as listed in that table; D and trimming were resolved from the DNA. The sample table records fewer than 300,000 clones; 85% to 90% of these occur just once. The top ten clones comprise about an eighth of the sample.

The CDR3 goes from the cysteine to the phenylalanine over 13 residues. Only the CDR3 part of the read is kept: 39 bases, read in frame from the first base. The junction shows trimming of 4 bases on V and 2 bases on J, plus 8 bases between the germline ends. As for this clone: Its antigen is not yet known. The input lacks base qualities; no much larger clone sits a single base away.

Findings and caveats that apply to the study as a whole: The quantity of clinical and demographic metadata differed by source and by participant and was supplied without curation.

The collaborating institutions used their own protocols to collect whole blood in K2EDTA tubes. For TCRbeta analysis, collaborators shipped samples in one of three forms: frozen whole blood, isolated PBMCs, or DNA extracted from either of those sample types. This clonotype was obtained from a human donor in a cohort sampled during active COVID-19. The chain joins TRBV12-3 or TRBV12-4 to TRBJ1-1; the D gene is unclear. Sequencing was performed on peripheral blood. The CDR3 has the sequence CASSWTDNTEAFF. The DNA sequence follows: TGTGCCAGCAGTTGGACTGACAACACTGAAGCTTTCTTT.